The clone carrying this T cell receptor beta chain was seen at least ten times. The antigen is undetermined. During its preparation, the TCRbeta library received unique molecular identifiers. TCRdb re-derived calls from the PCR reads in MiXCR, one entry per CDR3 protein. The data hold 200,000 to 250,000 distinct CDR3 sequences, with approximately 11% observed a single time. The sample comes from a study of T-cell reconstitution after alpha-beta-depleted transplantation in children. Study-wide points: A year had passed since transplant, and T-cell counts and diversity by then came mostly from newly produced T cells. Reportedly, alpha-beta T cells present about two months post-transplant originated from several hundred expanded clones of graft origin.

CDR3 length equals 15 residues. Germline CDR1 is DFQATT and CDR2 is SNEGSKA (reference sequence). The ends lost 3 bases at V and 5 bases at J; junction bases unmatched: 7. Sample: PBMCs, taken before TCRalphabeta/CD19-depleted stem cell transplant. The V and J genes are TRBV20-1 and TRBJ2-1; TRBD2 matches at 10 bases. The origin of this receptor is a child younger than two with acute myeloid leukemia, due to receive a stem cell transplant. The CDR3 loop reads CSASSSGRGNNEQFF. CDR3 sequence (DNA): TGCAGTGCTAGCTCGAGCGGGAGGGGTAACAATGAGCAGTTCTTC.